This T cell receptor (beta chain) was recorded in a study of blood T cell repertoires in COVID-19. Study details: Researchers got acute and convalescent COVID-19 samples from the United States, Italy and Spain.

Per the original methods: Amplification of reference gene primers provided the estimated nucleated cell counts. The method was immunoSEQ multiplex PCR; TCRdb's version includes in-frame clones alone and lacks a portion of them. Clone size and V and J calls were adopted from that table, with D and trimming inferred from the DNA. The sample lists some 58,000 clones; approximately 83% were seen once. This clone was seen a single time. This clonotype was sampled from a man aged 45 to 65 with COVID-19, enrolled during active disease. Sequencing used peripheral blood.

CDR3 DNA: TGTGCCACTAGGGAGTCCTACGAGCAGTACTTC. This encodes CATRESYEQYF. This chain connects TRBV6-5 to TRBJ2-7, with D possibly TRBD2 on 5 matching bases. Germline CDR1 is MNHEY and CDR2 is SVGAGI. The CDR3 extends over 11 amino acids. V was pared by 10 bases and J by 1 base, with 8 bases between.